Listed below are T cell receptor beta chains from one sample, sequenced in a study of T cells in Graves' hyperthyroidism and ophthalmopathy. In TCRdb, the multiplex PCR reads were re-called with MiXCR into one record per CDR3 protein. In the table there are 400,000 or so distinct CDR3 sequences, over 11% of which are singletons. Sequencing was carried out using blood. These TCRs come from a man between 50 and 59 years old with Graves' ophthalmopathy. Each CDR3 is given with its conserved first and last residue. The D gene is left open where the match is weak. The size of a clone is reported for some rows only, either as once, few or many, or as a class for expanded clones.

j_call d_call v_call clone_size cdr3_nt cdr3_aa
TRBJ2-7 NA TRBV2 many TGTGCCAGCAGTGAAGACAGGGCGTCCTACGAGCAGTACTTC CASSEDRASYEQYF
TRBJ2-2 NA TRBV7-2 NA TGTGCCAGCAGCCTCTGGTACGCGAACACCGGGGAGCTGTTTTTT CASSLWYANTGELFF
TRBJ2-7 TRBD2 TRBV6-1 many TGTGCCAGCAGGACCAAAATCCCTTCCCCCGGGGGGTATCGGCAGTACTTC CASRTKIPSPGGYRQYF
TRBJ2-6 NA TRBV6-2/TRBV6-3 NA TGTGCCAGCAGTCCAAGATGGGGGACCGAAGGGGCCAACGTCATGACCTTC CASSPRWGTEGANVMTF
TRBJ2-1 TRBD2 TRBV11-2 many TGTGCCAGCAGCTTAAGGAGACTAGCGGCTTCATACAATGAGCAGTTCTTC CASSLRRLAASYNEQFF
TRBJ2-1 TRBD2 TRBV2 many TGTGCCAGCAGTGAAAGGGCTAGCGGGAGCTTAGGTGAGCAGTTCTTC CASSERASGSLGEQFF
TRBJ2-1 TRBD2 TRBV12-3/TRBV12-4 many TGTGCCAGCAGTCCCCCCCGGGCTAGCGGGAGGGACAATGAGCAGTTCTTC CASSPPRASGRDNEQFF
TRBJ2-5 NA TRBV7-6 many TGTGCCAGCAGCCAACCCGGCAGGGGCCAAGAGACCCAGTACTTC CASSQPGRGQETQYF
TRBJ2-3 TRBD2 TRBV28 once TGTGCCAGCAGTGATCATCGACTAGCGGGGGCAGATACGCAGTATTTT CASSDHRLAGADTQYF
TRBJ2-7 NA TRBV14 few TGTGCCAGCAGCGGATTCTCCTACGAGCAGTACTTC CASSGFSYEQYF
TRBJ2-2 NA TRBV6-5 few TGTGCCAGCAGTTACTACGGGGCCCACACCGGGGAGCTGTTTTTT CASSYYGAHTGELFF
TRBJ2-6 TRBD2 TRBV2 many TGTGCCAGCAGTGACGTACTAGCGGGGGCCTCTGGGGCCAACGTCCTGACTTTC CASSDVLAGASGANVLTF
TRBJ2-1 TRBD2 TRBV7-9 many TGTGCCAGCAGCCCCGACCGGACTAGCGGGGGGCGCAATGAGCAGTTCTTC CASSPDRTSGGRNEQFF
TRBJ2-1 NA TRBV6-5 NA TGTGCCAGCAGTTACTCGAATTTGGGGTGGGGAAATATCAATGAGCAGTTCTTC CASSYSNLGWGNINEQFF
TRBJ1-3 NA TRBV3-1 many TGTGCCAGCAGCCAAGATTGGACAGCCAGCTCTGGAAACACCATATATTTT CASSQDWTASSGNTIYF
TRBJ1-1 NA TRBV3-1 many TGTGCCAGCAGCCAAGATCTTGTGAAGAACACTGAAGCTTTCTTT CASSQDLVKNTEAFF
TRBJ2-3 NA TRBV20-1 few TGCAGTGCTATCACAGGGCGCACAGATACGCAGTATTTT CSAITGRTDTQYF
TRBJ2-7 NA TRBV28 NA TGTGCCAGCAGCCCCATTCAAGACCCCTACGAGCAGTACTTC CASSPIQDPYEQYF
TRBJ1-1 NA TRBV30 few TGTGCCTGGAACCACCGGACAGTGAACACTGATGCTTTCTTT CAWNHRTVNTDAFF
TRBJ2-3 TRBD1 TRBV29-1 NA TGCAGCGTTGTCATAGGGGGCAGGGGAACAGATACGCAGTATTTT CSVVIGGRGTDTQYF
TRBJ2-7 NA TRBV24-1 many TGTGCCACCAGTGATTTGCCCATTCCCGACGACGGGCTAGGTCCCTACGAGCAGTACTTC CATSDLPIPDDGLGPYEQYF
TRBJ1-4 NA TRBV15 NA TGTGCCACCCTCGCGGCGACAGGAGTTAATGAAAAACTGTTTTTT CATLAATGVNEKLFF
TRBJ2-7 TRBD2 TRBV6-1 many TGTGCCAGCAGGTCCTTGGTAGCGGGAGGCTACGAGCAGTACTTC CASRSLVAGGYEQYF
TRBJ2-3 TRBD2 TRBV5-4 many TGTGCCAGCACCGGACTAGCGGGAGCGGTTACAGATACGCAGTATTTT CASTGLAGAVTDTQYF
TRBJ1-1 TRBD1 TRBV6-4 NA TGTGCCAGCAGTTTAGACAGGGGGAGTGCTGAAGCTTTCTTT CASSLDRGSAEAFF
TRBJ2-3 TRBD2 TRBV27 many TGTGCCAGCAGTTTAGGACTAGGTACGCAGTATTTT CASSLGLGTQYF
TRBJ2-1 NA TRBV24-1 many TGTGCCACCGGAGCCCCAACTAGTCAGTACAATGAGCAGTTCTTC CATGAPTSQYNEQFF
TRBJ2-3 NA TRBV28 NA TGTGCCAGCAGTTTAAGGGCTACGCAGTATTTT CASSLRATQYF
TRBJ2-7 NA TRBV11-3 many TGTGCCAGCAGCTTAGAGTCCCACGAGCAGTACTTC CASSLESHEQYF
TRBJ2-7 TRBD1 TRBV28 few TGTGCCAGCATCACGCCGGGACAGGGACTCGAGCAGTACTTC CASITPGQGLEQYF
TRBJ2-1 TRBD1 TRBV7-9 many TGTGCCAGCAGCTTATTAAAGACAGGGGTAATCAATGAGCAGTTCTTC CASSLLKTGVINEQFF
TRBJ2-1 NA TRBV5-1 many TGCGCCAGCAGCTTGGGAGGGACACCGGTAGATGAGCAGTTCTTC CASSLGGTPVDEQFF
TRBJ2-5 TRBD2 TRBV5-8 few TGTGCCAGCAGGGGCCGGGGGGGGGAGACCCAGTACTTC CASRGRGGETQYF
TRBJ2-3 NA TRBV4-1 NA TGCGCCAGCAAGCTAGCGACGACCACAGATACGCAGTATTTT CASKLATTTDTQYF
TRBJ1-2 NA TRBV2 NA TGTGCCAGCAGTGTTGGGCAGTCGAATTATGGCTACACCTTC CASSVGQSNYGYTF
TRBJ2-7 NA TRBV15 NA TGTGCCACCAGGGAGACAGGGAGGTACGAGCAGTACTTC CATRETGRYEQYF
TRBJ2-1 TRBD2 TRBV20-1 NA TGCAGTGCGTGGACTAGCGGGAGCCCAGAGAGCTCCTACAATGAGCAGTTCTTC CSAWTSGSPESSYNEQFF
TRBJ2-5 NA TRBV4-2 few TGTGCCAGCAGCCCCCAAACGGGTCGAGGGGAGACCCAGTACTTC CASSPQTGRGETQYF
TRBJ2-7 NA TRBV12-3/TRBV12-4 many TGTGCCAGCAGTCCCGAAACCGGGACGCGCTTCTACGAGCAGTACTTC CASSPETGTRFYEQYF
TRBJ1-1 NA TRBV20-1 many TGCAGTGCTAGAGATGTGTCAGGGGCGGCCTCTGAAGCTTTCTTT CSARDVSGAASEAFF